The present T cell receptor beta chain was sequenced within a study of cytomegalovirus exposure and HLA in healthy donors. A multiplex PCR was run with 60 Vbeta primers and 13 Jbeta primers. Only in-frame clones appear in the TCRdb table, and some are missing; sequencing was by immunoSEQ multiplex PCR. The data show over 100,000 clones, and the top ten clones hold roughly 1.7%. Sample: PBMCs. The sequence derives from a woman aged 40-49 years in good health and CMV-seropositive.

Here the CDR3 reads CASSYPGTVANQPQHF. The CDR3 region has the DNA TGTGCCAGCAGTTACCCCGGGACAGTAGCAAATCAGCCCCAGCATTTT. The chain is built from TRBV6-6 and TRBJ1-5; 7 bases line up with TRBD1. CDR1 MNHNY and CDR2 SVGAGI come from the germline V gene (reference sequence). The ends lost 2 bases at V and 4 bases at J; junction bases unmatched: 8. This CDR3 is built from 16 residues.